The source of this T cell receptor beta chain is a study of T cells in Graves' hyperthyroidism and ophthalmopathy. General study results and limits: Blood samples included most of the expanded thyroid clonotypes exceeding 0.001.

The investigators amplified TCR beta CDR3 regions from RNA transcripts. Carried out on the TCR CDR3, a first-round RT-PCR used the HTBI primer set. In TCRdb, the multiplex PCR reads were re-called with MiXCR into one record per CDR3 protein. The table includes hundreds of thousands of distinct CDR3 sequences, roughly 15% detected once. Details on this clonotype: The antigen is undetermined.

This clonotype was obtained from a woman between 50 and 59 years old with Graves' ophthalmopathy. Material: blood.

The DNA for the CDR3 is TGCAGTGCTCCCGGACAGGGGGCTAGCGAGCAGTACTTC. It translates to CSAPGQGASEQYF. The chain employs TRBV20-1 and TRBJ2-7, with TRBD1 matching over 11 bases. Per the germline V gene, CDR1 is DFQATT and CDR2 is SNEGSKA (reference sequence). The CDR3 has 13 residues. V dropped 5 bases and J dropped 6; count of bases not matched to a gene: 6.